Listed below are T cell receptor beta chains from one sample, sequenced in a study of T cell repertoires in cytomegalovirus infection. TCRdb re-called the reads through MiXCR, storing one row per CDR3 protein. The sample contains around 440,000 distinct CDR3 sequences, about 11% of which appear only once. The sequenced sample consisted of PBMCs. The source of these receptors is a human donor in good health (CMV status not recorded). Some clones in this sample may be carry-over from other donors' samples. CDR3s include the opening cysteine and the closing phenylalanine or tryptophan. The D gene is left open where the match is weak. Some rows have no size entry. The others give once, few or many, or a class for an expanded clone.

d_call: .; j_call: TRBJ2-2; v_call: TRBV19; clone_size: many; cdr3_nt: TGTGCCAGTAGTACCCCGACTGCGACCGGGGAGCTGTTTTTT; cdr3_aa: CASSTPTATGELFF
d_call: TRBD2; j_call: TRBJ2-1; v_call: TRBV5-4; clone_size: many; cdr3_nt: TGTGCCAGCAGCTTGGAAATTGGCCGGGGGGGTTCAAATGAGCAGTTCTTC; cdr3_aa: CASSLEIGRGGSNEQFF
d_call: TRBD1; j_call: TRBJ1-4; v_call: TRBV20-1; clone_size: .; cdr3_nt: TGCGCCTCTGAGGAGGGACAGGGTGGCGAAAAACTGTTTTTT; cdr3_aa: CASEEGQGGEKLFF
d_call: TRBD1; j_call: TRBJ1-1; v_call: TRBV9; clone_size: .; cdr3_nt: TGTGCCAGCAGCGGCGCCGGGACAGGGGGCGCTGAAGCTTTCTTT; cdr3_aa: CASSGAGTGGAEAFF
d_call: TRBD2; j_call: TRBJ2-7; v_call: TRBV28; clone_size: many; cdr3_nt: TGTGCCAGCGCGGGACTAGCGCCCTACGAGCAGTACTTC; cdr3_aa: CASAGLAPYEQYF
d_call: TRBD1; j_call: TRBJ1-1; v_call: TRBV9; clone_size: .; cdr3_nt: TGTGCCAGCAGCGTAGTCAACAGGGGAGGAGGGAACACTGAAGCTTTCTTT; cdr3_aa: CASSVVNRGGGNTEAFF
d_call: .; j_call: TRBJ1-2; v_call: TRBV15; clone_size: .; cdr3_nt: TGTGCCACCAGCAGAGAATTGGGCGGCTACACCTTC; cdr3_aa: CATSRELGGYTF
d_call: TRBD1; j_call: TRBJ2-1; v_call: TRBV2; clone_size: many; cdr3_nt: TGTGCCAGCAGCCCGGACAGGAGCTCCTACAATGAGCAGTTCTTC; cdr3_aa: CASSPDRSSYNEQFF
d_call: .; j_call: TRBJ2-7; v_call: TRBV20-1; clone_size: .; cdr3_nt: TGCAGTGCTAGAGGGACAGATCTCTACGAGCAGTACTTC; cdr3_aa: CSARGTDLYEQYF
d_call: TRBD1; j_call: TRBJ1-4; v_call: TRBV12-3/TRBV12-4; clone_size: .; cdr3_nt: TGTGCCAGCAGCCGGGACAGGGTCGAGGAAAAACTGTTTTTT; cdr3_aa: CASSRDRVEEKLFF
d_call: .; j_call: TRBJ2-7; v_call: TRBV11-2; clone_size: many; cdr3_nt: TGTGCCAGCAGCTTAGCAGGGAAGGGAGAGCAGTACTTC; cdr3_aa: CASSLAGKGEQYF
d_call: TRBD2; j_call: TRBJ2-1; v_call: TRBV6-1; clone_size: many; cdr3_nt: TGTGCCAGCAGTACCGGCGGGACTAGAAATGAGCAGTTCTTC; cdr3_aa: CASSTGGTRNEQFF
d_call: TRBD1; j_call: TRBJ2-7; v_call: TRBV7-2; clone_size: many; cdr3_nt: TGTGCCAGCAGCCTGCTCCGACAGGGCTACGAGCAGTACTTC; cdr3_aa: CASSLLRQGYEQYF
d_call: .; j_call: TRBJ2-3; v_call: TRBV12-3/TRBV12-4; clone_size: many; cdr3_nt: TGTGCCAGCAGGCGGAACGGCCACACAGATACGCAGTATTTT; cdr3_aa: CASRRNGHTDTQYF
d_call: .; j_call: TRBJ1-1; v_call: TRBV30; clone_size: .; cdr3_nt: TGTGCCTGGAGTGTAACAGAGAACACTGAAGCTTTCTTT; cdr3_aa: CAWSVTENTEAFF
d_call: TRBD2; j_call: TRBJ2-3; v_call: TRBV20-1; clone_size: .; cdr3_nt: TGCAGTGGGGGGGAGCGGGGGAGCGCAGATACGCAGTATTTT; cdr3_aa: CSGGERGSADTQYF
d_call: .; j_call: TRBJ2-6; v_call: TRBV29-1; clone_size: .; cdr3_nt: TGCAGCGGCGGGGATGGGGCCAACGTCCTGACTTTC; cdr3_aa: CSGGDGANVLTF
d_call: TRBD1; j_call: TRBJ1-2; v_call: TRBV7-9; clone_size: many; cdr3_nt: TGTGCCAGCAGCTTAAGGACAGGGGGTTATGGCTACACCTTC; cdr3_aa: CASSLRTGGYGYTF
d_call: .; j_call: TRBJ1-5; v_call: TRBV6-1; clone_size: many; cdr3_nt: TGTGCCAGCAGGCTCAGGGGCGGGCCGGCGGGCAATCAGCCCCAGCATTTT; cdr3_aa: CASRLRGGPAGNQPQHF